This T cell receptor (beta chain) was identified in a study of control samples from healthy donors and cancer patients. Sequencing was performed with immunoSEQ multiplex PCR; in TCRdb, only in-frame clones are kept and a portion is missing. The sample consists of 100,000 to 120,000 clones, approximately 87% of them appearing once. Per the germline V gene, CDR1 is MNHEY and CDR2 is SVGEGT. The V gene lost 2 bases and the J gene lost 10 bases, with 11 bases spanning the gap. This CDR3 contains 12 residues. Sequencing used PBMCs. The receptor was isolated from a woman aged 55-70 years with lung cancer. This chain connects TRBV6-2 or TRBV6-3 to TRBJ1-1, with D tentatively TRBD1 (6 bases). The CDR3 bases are TGTGCCAGCAGTTACCCAGGGGCGGTAGCTTTCTTT. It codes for CASSYPGAVAFF.